The rows below give T cell receptor beta chains drawn from one sample of a study of post-analysis software for immune sequencing data. TCRdb re-analysed the PCR reads in MiXCR, keeping a single row per CDR3 protein. In the table there are approximately 730,000 distinct CDR3 sequences, around 46% of which are singletons. Sequenced material: blood. Source of these receptors: a girl aged 10 to 17 with multiple sclerosis. Each CDR3 is given with its conserved first and last residue. A D gene is named only where the DNA matches it firmly. Rows may omit the clone size; those that give it use once, few, many or a size class.

>.|TRBJ2-7|TRBV29-1|.
TGCAGCCCAGGAGGTACCACAACAAGGACGGGCTGCGAGCAGTACTTC
CSPGGTTTRTGCEQYF
>TRBD2|TRBJ2-1|TRBV7-3|few
TGTGCCAGCAGCTTAATTGGAGGGAGGGCCTCACCCTACAATGAGCAGTTCTTC
CASSLIGGRASPYNEQFF
>.|TRBJ2-3|TRBV20-1|many
TGCAGTGCTAGAGACTACAGGGTAGCAGATACGCAGTATTTT
CSARDYRVADTQYF
>TRBD1|TRBJ1-6|TRBV6-5|few
TGTGCCAGCGGATACCCCGGGACAGGGTCCACAGGCTATAATTCACCCCTCCACTTT
CASGYPGTGSTGYNSPLHF
>.|TRBJ1-1|TRBV27|few
TGTGCCAGCAGTTACCAACCAGGGGCCACGAACACTGAAGCTTTCTTT
CASSYQPGATNTEAFF
>.|TRBJ1-2|TRBV28|.
TGTGCCAGCAGTTTGTGGACGGCGCCGATCCCAGCTAACTATGGCTACACCTTC
CASSLWTAPIPANYGYTF
>.|TRBJ2-3|TRBV12-3/TRBV12-4|.
TGTGCCAGCATCAGTGGGGGTACGCAGTATTTT
CASISGGTQYF
>.|TRBJ1-5|TRBV12-3/TRBV12-4|.
TGTGCCAGCAGTCAAGGACCCATAGGGCGCCAGCCCCAGCATTTT
CASSQGPIGRQPQHF
>.|TRBJ2-5|TRBV6-5|once
TGTGCCAGCAGTTACTCCGGGACACACCAAGAGACCCAGTACTTC
CASSYSGTHQETQYF
>TRBD2|TRBJ2-1|TRBV29-1|few
TGCAGCGCCCGGTTCTATCGGCAGCTAGCGGGAGTTAGTAATGAGCAGTTCTTC
CSARFYRQLAGVSNEQFF
>TRBD2|TRBJ2-3|TRBV5-1|.
TGCGCCAGCAGGGGACTAGCAGTTGCAGATACGCAGTATTTT
CASRGLAVADTQYF
>.|TRBJ1-5|TRBV28|.
TGTGCCAGCAATATGTTACAGGGCGGGGGACAGCCCCAGCATTTT
CASNMLQGGGQPQHF
>TRBD2|TRBJ2-1|TRBV3-1|few
TGTGCCAGCAGCCAAGAGGTGGGGAGACTAGCATACAATGAGCAGTTCTTC
CASSQEVGRLAYNEQFF
>TRBD2|TRBJ2-6|TRBV6-1|.
TGTGCCAGCAGTCCCCGCGGGGGTACCCCTGGGGCCAACGTCCTGACTTTC
CASSPRGGTPGANVLTF
>TRBD2|TRBJ2-1|TRBV7-9|.
TGTGCCAGCAGCCCAACTGGGACTAGGCCTTACAATGAGCAGTTCTTC
CASSPTGTRPYNEQFF
>TRBD2|TRBJ2-7|TRBV20-1|.
TGCAGTGCCGCTACTAGCGGGAGCTACAATGAGCAGTACTTC
CSAATSGSYNEQYF
>TRBD1|TRBJ2-4|TRBV6-2/TRBV6-3|.
TGTGCCAGCAGTTACTCTGAGGGGGCGTTCAACATTCAGTACTTC
CASSYSEGAFNIQYF
>TRBD1|TRBJ2-1|TRBV20-1|.
TGCAGTGCTAGAGATCTGAGGACAGGGGGCAATGAGCAGTTCTTC
CSARDLRTGGNEQFF
>TRBD2|TRBJ2-5|TRBV20-1|.
TGCGGAGCTAAACTAGCGGGAGTCAGGGAGACCCAGTACTTC
CGAKLAGVRETQYF
>TRBD1|TRBJ1-5|TRBV6-5|.
TGTGCCAGCAGACCGGGACAGAACAATCAGCCCCAGCATTTT
CASRPGQNNQPQHF
>.|TRBJ2-1|TRBV20-1|few
TGCAGTGCTAGAGATCCCTACAGAGGTGAGCAGTTCTTC
CSARDPYRGEQFF
>.|TRBJ2-3|TRBV20-1|.
TGCAGTGCCTACGCTGGGCCTGAGGGCACAGATACGCAGTATTTT
CSAYAGPEGTDTQYF
>TRBD2|TRBJ2-1|TRBV11-2|.
TGTGCCGGCAGCCCCAAGGGAGGGACGTTTTACAATGAGCAGTTCTTC
CAGSPKGGTFYNEQFF
>.|TRBJ1-1|TRBV6-5|few
TGTGCCAGCAGTTATATCAGGACCGGTGAAGCTTTCTTT
CASSYIRTGEAFF
>TRBD2|TRBJ2-5|TRBV7-2|.
TGTGCCAGCAGCCCCCGCGAAACTAGCGACCAAGAGACCCAGTACTTC
CASSPRETSDQETQYF
>.|TRBJ2-3|TRBV4-3|.
TGCGCCAGCAGCCAAGATCGGGCGGACTACACAGATACGCAGTATTTT
CASSQDRADYTDTQYF
>.|TRBJ1-2|TRBV11-2|few
TGTGCCAGCAGCTTAGATCATGGGGCGTTTAGCTATGGCTACACCTTC
CASSLDHGAFSYGYTF
>.|TRBJ2-1|TRBV24-1|.
TGTGCCACCAGTGGCCCAGGACGCCCGCGTAGGCCCAGGTCTAATGAGCAGTTCTTC
CATSGPGRPRRPRSNEQFF
>.|TRBJ2-5|TRBV4-3|.
TGCGCCAGCAGCCAAGATATCCCCCAGTCCTCCGGCGGAGAGACCCAGTACTTC
CASSQDIPQSSGGETQYF
>TRBD2|TRBJ2-1|TRBV5-6|.
TGTGCCAGCAGCTTAGCGGGAGTCCGGAATGAGCAGTTCTTC
CASSLAGVRNEQFF
>TRBD2|TRBJ2-5|TRBV15|.
TGTGCCACCAGGGCCACCCTAGCGGGAGTTGCAGAGACCCAGTACTTC
CATRATLAGVAETQYF
>.|TRBJ2-1|TRBV20-1|.
TGCAGTGCTAGTTCCCGGGACTCCTCCTACAATGAGCAGTTCTTC
CSASSRDSSYNEQFF
>.|TRBJ1-2|TRBV12-3/TRBV12-4|few
TGTGCCAGCAGTTTAGACAGCCTGGGCTTCTATGGCTACACCTTC
CASSLDSLGFYGYTF
>.|TRBJ2-3|TRBV20-1|.
TGCAGTGCTAGGCGGAGAGAGACCACAGATACGCAGTATTTT
CSARRRETTDTQYF
>.|TRBJ2-1|TRBV11-2|.
TGTGCCAGCAGCTTAGCCCTCCAGGGGTGGAACAATGAGCAGTTCTTC
CASSLALQGWNNEQFF
>.|TRBJ2-1|TRBV2|.
TGTGCCAGCAGTGAGCGGGCAGGGGGGCTGATCTATGAGCAGTTCTTC
CASSERAGGLIYEQFF
>TRBD1|TRBJ2-3|TRBV7-9|.
TGTGCCAGCAGCTTCAGGGGGCTCAACACAGATACGCAGTATTTT
CASSFRGLNTDTQYF
>.|TRBJ1-1|TRBV4-1|few
TGCGCCAGCAGCCAAGATGGCGGGAGAACTGAAGCTTTCTTT
CASSQDGGRTEAFF
>.|TRBJ1-3|TRBV29-1|.
TGCAGCGTTGGGCAGAGCTCTGGAAACACCATATATTTT
CSVGQSSGNTIYF
>TRBD1|TRBJ1-1|TRBV7-8|few
TGTGCCAGCAGCGTAACAGGGGAGTTTACTGAAGCTTTCTTT
CASSVTGEFTEAFF
>.|TRBJ2-1|TRBV27|few
TGTGCCAGCAGTACCGACCTAAGTGCGGTATCCTACAATGAGCAGTTCTTC
CASSTDLSAVSYNEQFF
>.|TRBJ2-1|TRBV27|few
TGTGCCAGCAGTTTATCAGGGCCCACGGTGGGAAATGAGCAGTTCTTC
CASSLSGPTVGNEQFF
>TRBD2|TRBJ2-3|TRBV28|.
TGTGCCAGCAGTTTCAGGAGACTAGCGGGCACAGATACGCAGTATTTT
CASSFRRLAGTDTQYF
>TRBD1|TRBJ1-2|TRBV12-3/TRBV12-4|.
TGTGCCAGCAGCCGACAGGGCATCTATGGCCACACCTTC
CASSRQGIYGHTF
>.|TRBJ1-4|TRBV20-1|.
TGCAGTGCTAGAGCCGGGGGAGATGAAAAACTGTTTTTT
CSARAGGDEKLFF
>.|TRBJ2-1|TRBV7-2|.
TGTGCCAGCAGCTTATGGGGGGCGGGAACCTCCTACAATGAGCAGTTCTTC
CASSLWGAGTSYNEQFF
>.|TRBJ1-6|TRBV3-1|few
TGTGCCAGCACCTTCCGGACCCGAAGGGGTTCACCCCTCCACTTT
CASTFRTRRGSPLHF
>TRBD1|TRBJ2-5|TRBV11-2|.
TGTGCCAGCAGCTTAGAAGGACAGGGAAGGGAGACCCAGTACTTC
CASSLEGQGRETQYF
>.|TRBJ2-7|TRBV5-8|few
TGTGCCAGCAGCCATCTCTCCTCCTACGAGCAGTACTTC
CASSHLSSYEQYF
>TRBD1|TRBJ2-3|TRBV6-5|.
TGTGCCAGCAGCGGGACAGTGGCCGTCCGGGATACGCAGTATTTT
CASSGTVAVRDTQYF
>TRBD2|TRBJ2-7|TRBV7-2|.
TGTGCCAGCAGCCCCCGGTTAGCGGGAGTGGTCGAGCAGTACTTC
CASSPRLAGVVEQYF
>TRBD1|TRBJ2-7|TRBV5-1|.
TGCGCCAGCAGGACCAGGACAGGGGGCGAGCAGTACTTC
CASRTRTGGEQYF
>.|TRBJ2-7|TRBV15|.
TGTGCCACCAGTAGCGGGACAGGACCTTCGGGCGAGCAGTACTTC
CATSSGTGPSGEQYF
>TRBD2|TRBJ2-1|TRBV11-3|.
TGTGCCAGCAGCTCCACGACTAGCGGCAGCCAGTTCTTC
CASSSTTSGSQFF
>TRBD1|TRBJ1-5|TRBV6-2/TRBV6-3|.
TGTGCCAGCCGGGACAGGGCTGGACAGCCCCAGCATTTT
CASRDRAGQPQHF
>TRBD1|TRBJ1-6|TRBV4-1|.
TGCGCCAGCAGCCATACGACCCGGGACAGGGGGCAGAGGTATAATTCACCCCTCCACTTT
CASSHTTRDRGQRYNSPLHF
>.|TRBJ1-1|TRBV9|.
TGTGCCAGCAGCGGAAGACCCCGGGGGACCCGCGCTGAAGCTTTCTTT
CASSGRPRGTRAEAFF
>.|TRBJ1-2|TRBV7-9|few
TGTGCCCAGGGGATATCTGATCAATATGGCTACACCTTC
CAQGISDQYGYTF
>.|TRBJ2-7|TRBV21-1|.
TGTGCCAGCAAAAAGGGCTATAGAGTGTACGAGCAGTACTTC
CASKKGYRVYEQYF